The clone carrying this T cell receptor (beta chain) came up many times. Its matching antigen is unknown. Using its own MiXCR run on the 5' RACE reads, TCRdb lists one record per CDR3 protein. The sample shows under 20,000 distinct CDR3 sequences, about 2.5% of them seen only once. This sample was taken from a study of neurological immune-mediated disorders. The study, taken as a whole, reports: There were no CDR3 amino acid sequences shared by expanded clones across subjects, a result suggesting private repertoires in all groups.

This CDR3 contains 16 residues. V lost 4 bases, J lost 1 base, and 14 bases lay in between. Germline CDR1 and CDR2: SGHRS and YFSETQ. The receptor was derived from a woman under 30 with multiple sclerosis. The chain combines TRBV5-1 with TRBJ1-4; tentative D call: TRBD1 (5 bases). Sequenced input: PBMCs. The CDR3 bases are TGCGCCAGCAGCCCTCTTCTCACAGGAACTAATGAAAAACTGTTTTTT. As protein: CASSPLLTGTNEKLFF.